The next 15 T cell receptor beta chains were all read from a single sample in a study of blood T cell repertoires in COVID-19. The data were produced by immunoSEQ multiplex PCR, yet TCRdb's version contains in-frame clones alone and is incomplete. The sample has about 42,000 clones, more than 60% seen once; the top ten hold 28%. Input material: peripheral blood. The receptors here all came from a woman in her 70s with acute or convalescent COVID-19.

The CDR3 bases are TGTGCCTGGAGTATGACAGGGGTCGGAGCTTTCTTT. Translated: CAWSMTGVGAFF. The chain has TRBV30 and TRBJ1-1, with TRBD1 matching over 8 bases. Germline CDR1 GTSNPN, CDR2 SVGIG (reference sequence). Trimming at V came to 2 bases and at J to 10 bases, leaving 6 bases not matched to a gene. The CDR3 contains 12 residues.

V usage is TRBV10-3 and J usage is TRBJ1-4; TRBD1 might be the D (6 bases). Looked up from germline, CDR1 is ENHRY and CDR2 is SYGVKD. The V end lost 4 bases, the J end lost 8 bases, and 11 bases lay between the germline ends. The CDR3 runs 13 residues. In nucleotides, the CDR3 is TGTGCCATCAGTGCTACAGGGCGGGAAAAACTGTTTTTT. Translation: CAISATGREKLFF.

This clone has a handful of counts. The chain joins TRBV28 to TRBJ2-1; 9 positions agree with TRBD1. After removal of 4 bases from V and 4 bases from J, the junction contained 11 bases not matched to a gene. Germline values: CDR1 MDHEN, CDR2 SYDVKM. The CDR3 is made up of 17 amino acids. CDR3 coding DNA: TGTGCCAGCAGTTACAACCCGGGACAGGGTACGTACAATGAGCAGTTCTTC. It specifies CASSYNPGQGTYNEQFF.

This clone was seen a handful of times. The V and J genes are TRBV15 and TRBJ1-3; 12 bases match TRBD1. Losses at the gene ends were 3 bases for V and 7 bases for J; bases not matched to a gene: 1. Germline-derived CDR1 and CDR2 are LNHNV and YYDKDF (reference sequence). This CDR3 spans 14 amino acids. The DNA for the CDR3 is TGTGCCACCAGCAGGGGACAGGGGGCGAACACCATATATTTT. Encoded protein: CATSRGQGANTIYF.

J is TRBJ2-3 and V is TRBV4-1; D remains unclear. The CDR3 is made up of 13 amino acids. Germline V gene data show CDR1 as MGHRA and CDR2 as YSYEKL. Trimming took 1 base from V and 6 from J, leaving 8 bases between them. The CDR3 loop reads CASSQGYGDTQYF. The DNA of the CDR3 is TGCGCCAGCAGCCAAGGTTACGGGGATACGCAGTATTTT.

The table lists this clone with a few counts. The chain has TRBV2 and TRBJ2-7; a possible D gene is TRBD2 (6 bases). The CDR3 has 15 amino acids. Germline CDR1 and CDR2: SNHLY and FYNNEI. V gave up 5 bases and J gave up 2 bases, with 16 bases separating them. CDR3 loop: CASSKMGTVTYEQYF. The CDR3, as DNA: TGTGCCAGCAGTAAGATGGGGACTGTTACCTACGAGCAGTACTTC.

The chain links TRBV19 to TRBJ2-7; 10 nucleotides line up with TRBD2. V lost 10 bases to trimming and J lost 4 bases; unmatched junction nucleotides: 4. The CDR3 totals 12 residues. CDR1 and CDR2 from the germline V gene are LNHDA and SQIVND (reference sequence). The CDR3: CATRTSGYEQYF. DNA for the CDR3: TGTGCCACTCGGACTAGCGGATACGAGCAGTACTTC.

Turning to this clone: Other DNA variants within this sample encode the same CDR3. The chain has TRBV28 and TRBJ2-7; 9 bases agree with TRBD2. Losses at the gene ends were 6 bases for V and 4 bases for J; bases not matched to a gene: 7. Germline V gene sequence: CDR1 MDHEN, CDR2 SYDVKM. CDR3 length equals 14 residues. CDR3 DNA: TGTGCCAGCAGGAATAGCGGGAGCTCTTACGAGCAGTACTTC. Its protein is CASRNSGSSYEQYF.

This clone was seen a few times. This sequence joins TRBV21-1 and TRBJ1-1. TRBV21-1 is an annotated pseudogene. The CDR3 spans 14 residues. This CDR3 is CASSTGGVRTEAFF. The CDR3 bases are TGTGCCAGCAGCACTGGGGGGGTACGGACTGAAGCTTTCTTT.

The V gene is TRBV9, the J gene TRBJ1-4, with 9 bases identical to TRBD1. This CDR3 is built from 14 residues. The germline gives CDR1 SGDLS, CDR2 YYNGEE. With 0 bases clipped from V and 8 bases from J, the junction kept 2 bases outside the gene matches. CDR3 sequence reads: CASSVDRGREKLFF. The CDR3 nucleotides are TGTGCCAGCAGCGTAGACAGGGGGCGGGAAAAACTGTTTTTT.

This chain's CDR3 is CASSPLPSHEQFF. The CDR3, as DNA: TGTGCCAGCAGCCCACTACCCTCCCATGAGCAGTTCTTC. The chain combines TRBV9 with TRBJ2-1; no reliable D call. The CDR3 sequence is 13 residues long. V lost 4 bases, J lost 8 bases, and 13 bases lay in between. CDR1 and CDR2 (germline): SGDLS, YYNGEE.

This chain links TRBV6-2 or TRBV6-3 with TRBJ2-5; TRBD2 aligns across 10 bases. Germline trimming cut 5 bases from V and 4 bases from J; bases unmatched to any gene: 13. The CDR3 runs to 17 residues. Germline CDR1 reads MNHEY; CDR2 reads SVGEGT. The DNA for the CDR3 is TGTGCCAGCAGTAAGGGACTAGCGCCAGGGGTCGGAGAGACCCAGTACTTC. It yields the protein CASSKGLAPGVGETQYF.

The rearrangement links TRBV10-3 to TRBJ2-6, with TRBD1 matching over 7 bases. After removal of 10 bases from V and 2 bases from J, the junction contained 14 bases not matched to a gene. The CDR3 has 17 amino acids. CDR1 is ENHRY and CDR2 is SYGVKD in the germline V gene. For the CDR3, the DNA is TGTGCCACGGCCTCTAGGGGGCAAGGGCCTGGGGCCAACGTCCTGACTTTC. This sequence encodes CATASRGQGPGANVLTF.

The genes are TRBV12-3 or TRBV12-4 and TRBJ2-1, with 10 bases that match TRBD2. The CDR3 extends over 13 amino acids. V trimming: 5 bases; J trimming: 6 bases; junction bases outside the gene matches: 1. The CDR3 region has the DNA TGTGCCAGCAGTGCTAGCGGGAGCAATGAGCAGTTCTTC. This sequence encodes CASSASGSNEQFF.

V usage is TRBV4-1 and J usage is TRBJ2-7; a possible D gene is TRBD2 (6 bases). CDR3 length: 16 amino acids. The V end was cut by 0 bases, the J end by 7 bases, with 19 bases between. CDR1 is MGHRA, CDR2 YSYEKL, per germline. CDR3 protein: CASSQDRGRLAYEQYF. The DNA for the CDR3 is TGCGCCAGCAGCCAAGATCGAGGACGGCTAGCGTATGAGCAGTACTTC.